The 31 T cell receptor beta chains below were found in one sample sequenced in a study of T cell responses to AZD1222 COVID-19 vaccine. The assay was immunoSEQ multiplex PCR, and TCRdb's table has in-frame clones only and misses some. This sample has 120,000 or so clones, with more than 75% found just once. The sample consisted of peripheral blood, taken on day 0 of AZD1222 vaccination. Receptors originate from an adult in good health.

V gene TRBV7-9 combines with J gene TRBJ2-7; tentative D call: TRBD1 (6 bases). The CDR3 is made up of 11 amino acids. Germline CDR1 and CDR2: SEHNR and FQNEAQ (reference sequence). Trimming cost V 1 base and J 12 bases, with 10 bases left between them. The CDR3, as DNA: TGTGCCAGCAGCTTAGGGGGGCCATTGTACTTC. This translates into CASSLGGPLYF.

The chain links TRBV5-1 to TRBJ1-2; D is ambiguous. In germline, CDR1 is SGHRS, CDR2 YFSETQ. The CDR3 sequence is 13 residues long. Trimming stripped 5 bases from V and 4 bases from J, with 12 bases between. CDR3 in DNA: TGCGCCAGCAGTGGTGTGGTCAGCTATGGCTACACCTTC. Its protein is CASSGVVSYGYTF.

This clone was observed a few times. This chain uses TRBV5-1 with TRBJ2-2; D is possibly TRBD1 (7 bases). There are 16 residues in the CDR3. Germline V gives CDR1 SGHRS, CDR2 YFSETQ. V lost 4 bases and J 4 bases, leaving 17 bases between the germline ends. The CDR3: CASSAGTAGITGELFF. The CDR3, as DNA: TGCGCCAGCAGCGCCGGGACAGCGGGTATCACCGGGGAGCTGTTTTTT.

CDR3 amino acids: CASRLGYTGELFF. Here the CDR3 DNA reads TGTGCCAGCAGGCTAGGGTACACCGGGGAGCTGTTTTTT. This chain connects TRBV7-8 to TRBJ2-2; D is undetermined. Germline CDR1 is SGHVS and CDR2 is FQNEAQ. Trimming removed 6 bases at V and 3 bases at J, with 8 bases between. This CDR3 has 13 residues.

The CDR3 sequence: CASSEATGLETQYF. In nucleotides, the CDR3 is TGTGCCAGCAGTGAAGCGACAGGGTTAGAGACCCAGTACTTC. The chain carries TRBV25-1 and TRBJ2-5; 7 bases line up with TRBD1. CDR1 is MGHDK and CDR2 is SYGVNS in the germline V gene. This CDR3 comprises 14 residues. After removal of 2 bases from V and 4 bases from J, the junction contained 4 bases not matched to a gene. Full variable domain (missing parts from reference TRBV25-1 and TRBJ2-5): EADIYQTPRYLVIGTGKKITLECSQTMGHDKMYWYQQDPGMELHLIHYSYGVNSTEKGDLSSESTVSRIRTEHFPLTLESARPSHTSQYLCASSEATGLETQYFGPGTRLLVL.

V and J are TRBV7-9 and TRBJ2-7; perhaps TRBD1 as D (5 bases). The germline V gene has CDR1 SEHNR and CDR2 FQNEAQ (reference sequence). The CDR3 is made up of 15 amino acids. With 2 bases removed from V and 0 bases from J, the gap between germline ends came to 11 bases. The CDR3 protein is CASSLPQGTSYEQYF. CDR3 DNA: TGTGCCAGCAGCTTACCCCAGGGTACCTCCTACGAGCAGTACTTC.

The gene calls are TRBV12-3 or TRBV12-4 and TRBJ2-7; no reliable D call. CDR3 length: 13 residues. V was cut by 3 bases and J by 2 bases, with 8 bases left in between. This CDR3 reads CASSFDGPYEQYF. The CDR3 nucleotides are TGTGCCAGCAGTTTCGACGGGCCCTACGAGCAGTACTTC.

The V and J genes are TRBV4-1 and TRBJ2-1, with 7 bases lining up with TRBD1. With 2 bases clipped from V and 9 bases from J, the junction kept 10 bases outside the gene matches. CDR3 size: 15 residues. In germline, CDR1 is MGHRA, CDR2 YSYEKL. The DNA for the CDR3 is TGCGCCAGCAGCCAACCCTCCGGACAGGTCTCTGAGCAGTTCTTC. Its protein product is CASSQPSGQVSEQFF.

The gene calls are TRBV30 and TRBJ1-1, with D perhaps TRBD1 (6 bases). The CDR3 loop spans 13 amino acids. V lost 0 bases and J lost 7, with 12 bases in between. Germline CDR1 reads GTSNPN; CDR2 reads SVGIG (reference sequence). The CDR3 spells CAWSVAGEGEAFF. CDR3 nucleotides: TGTGCCTGGAGTGTAGCAGGGGAGGGTGAAGCTTTCTTT.

This chain connects TRBV7-2 to TRBJ2-7, with 8 positions matching TRBD2. The CDR3 totals 15 residues. The V and J ends lost 2 bases and 5 bases, in that order; junction bases with no gene match: 8. Per germline, CDR1 SGHTA and CDR2 FQGNSA. The CDR3 DNA follows: TGTGCCAGCAGCTTAAGGGGGGGGACTAGTCACGAGCAGTACTTC. Translating it yields CASSLRGGTSHEQYF.

The chain links TRBV7-6 to TRBJ1-4; perhaps TRBD1 as D (5 bases). The CDR3 consists of 12 residues. Trimming stripped 5 bases from V and 11 bases from J, with 12 bases between. The germline V gene encodes CDR1 SGHVS and CDR2 FNYEAQ. CDR3 in DNA: TGTGCCAGCAGCCAGGGCAGTGGGAAACTGTTTTTT. Residues: CASSQGSGKLFF.

The chain employs TRBV6-5 and TRBJ2-1; D unresolved. The V end was cut by 4 bases, the J end by 2 bases, with 12 bases between. CDR1 and CDR2 from the germline V gene are MNHEY and SVGAGI. There are 15 residues in the CDR3. The CDR3 DNA is TGTGCCAGCAGTTCGACTTCTACTGCCTACAATGAGCAGTTCTTC. Its protein product is CASSSTSTAYNEQFF.

This clone was observed a single time. This chain uses TRBV10-2 with TRBJ2-5, with no clear D. CDR1 and CDR2 (germline): WSHSY, SAAADI. Trimming cost V 1 base and J 2 bases, with 20 bases left between them. The CDR3 is 18 residues long. Here the CDR3 DNA reads TGCGCCAGCAGTGAGTGGGGTCTGGAGCGACACTCACAAGAGACCCAGTACTTC. It is translated as CASSEWGLERHSQETQYF.

The chain links TRBV19 to TRBJ1-2; no clear D. Trimming removed 3 bases at V and 3 bases at J, with 8 bases between. Germline CDR1 reads LNHDA; CDR2 reads SQIVND (reference sequence). The CDR3 spans 13 residues. The CDR3 protein is CASSISYDYGYTF. DNA of the CDR3: TGTGCCAGTAGTATCTCGTATGACTATGGCTACACCTTC.

V is TRBV11-2 and J is TRBJ2-2, with D possibly being TRBD1 (6 bases). This CDR3 is built from 17 residues. The germline V gene has CDR1 SGHAT and CDR2 FQNNGV. Deletions cut 6 bases from V and 1 base from J, with 18 bases between. CDR3 residues: CASRSLRGIQNTGELFF. The DNA of the CDR3 is TGTGCCAGCAGATCACTAAGGGGGATCCAGAACACCGGGGAGCTGTTTTTT.

This clone was detected only a few times. The chain combines TRBV15 with TRBJ2-7; tentatively, D is TRBD2 (6 bases). CDR1 is LNHNV and CDR2 is YYDKDF in the germline V gene (reference sequence). V was clipped by 0 bases and J by 2 bases, with 11 bases between them. The CDR3 runs to 15 residues. The CDR3 region has the DNA TGTGCCACCAGCAGAGATAAGCGGGCAGCCTACGAGCAGTACTTC. Its protein is CATSRDKRAAYEQYF.

V is TRBV7-2 and J is TRBJ2-7; D not resolved. Germline-derived CDR1 and CDR2 are SGHTA and FQGNSA. The germline V and J ends were trimmed by 1 base and 2 bases, with 6 bases remaining between them. The CDR3 runs 13 residues. The DNA for the CDR3 is TGTGCCAGCAGCTTAGGCAGCGCCTACGAGCAGTACTTC. It encodes CASSLGSAYEQYF.

V gene TRBV6-5 combines with J gene TRBJ2-5; 8 nucleotides match TRBD2. Trimming removed 8 bases from V and 3 bases from J; junction bases left unmatched: 2. Germline V gives CDR1 MNHEY, CDR2 SVGAGI. The CDR3 has 12 amino acids. CDR3 sequence reads: CASAGGKETQYF. The CDR3 nucleotides read TGTGCCAGCGCGGGGGGCAAAGAGACCCAGTACTTC.

The J gene is TRBJ1-1, the V gene TRBV27; no clear D gene. CDR1 is MNHEY and CDR2 is SMNVEV in the germline V gene (reference sequence). The CDR3 is made up of 18 amino acids. The V end lost 6 bases, the J end lost 1 base, and 24 bases lay between the germline ends. The CDR3 region is CASSPLSNGGGRNTEAFF. CDR3 in DNA: TGTGCCAGCAGCCCCCTGTCGAATGGTGGAGGGCGGAACACTGAAGCTTTCTTT.

J is TRBJ1-5 and V is TRBV29-1; maybe TRBD1 (6 bases). The CDR3 extends over 13 amino acids. V gave up 6 bases and J gave up 4 bases, with 13 bases separating them. CDR1 SQVTM and CDR2 ANQGSEA come from the germline V gene. CDR3 loop: CSVGGTWNQPQHF. CDR3 DNA sequence: TGCAGCGTGGGGGGCACGTGGAATCAGCCCCAGCATTTT.

Only one count was recorded for this clone. CDR3 DNA sequence: TGTGCCAGCAGTGAATGGGGAGACACAGATACGCAGTATTTT. Its translation is CASSEWGDTDTQYF. The V and J genes are TRBV25-1 and TRBJ2-3, with D perhaps TRBD2 (5 bases). The CDR3 loop spans 14 amino acids. CDR1 is MGHDK and CDR2 is SYGVNS in the germline V gene. Trimming shortened V by 1 base and J by 2 bases, and 7 bases separated the two germline ends.

The chain joins TRBV9 to TRBJ2-5; tentatively, D is TRBD1 (5 bases). Per the germline V gene, CDR1 is SGDLS and CDR2 is YYNGEE. CDR3 length: 17 amino acids. V shed 0 bases and J shed 1 base, with 16 bases lying between them. The CDR3 is CASSVVQGTPFQETQYF. The CDR3 nucleotides read TGTGCCAGCAGCGTAGTGCAGGGCACCCCTTTCCAAGAGACCCAGTACTTC.

This clone is a singleton in its sample. The rearrangement uses TRBV5-4 and TRBJ2-7, with D perhaps TRBD2 (6 bases). V was trimmed by 1 base and J by 0 bases, leaving 11 bases between them. Germline loops: CDR1 SGHNT, CDR2 YYREEE (reference sequence). CDR3 size: 15 residues. CDR3 bases: TGTGCCAGCAGCTTGTTGGCGGGGAACTCCTACGAGCAGTACTTC. The encoded protein is CASSLLAGNSYEQYF.

This chain uses TRBV28 with TRBJ2-5; the D gene could be TRBD1 or TRBD2 (5 bases each). The CDR3 loop spans 14 amino acids. The germline V gene has CDR1 MDHEN and CDR2 SYDVKM. V lost 7 bases and J 7 bases, leaving 19 bases between the germline ends. Here the CDR3 reads CASTGDRVSRTQYF. CDR3 nucleotides: TGTGCCAGCACCGGGGACCGGGTCTCTCGGACCCAGTACTTC. The full variable domain, its missing parts supplied by reference TRBV28 and TRBJ2-5, is DVKVTQSSRYLVKRTGEKVFLECVQDMDHENMFWYRQDPGLGLRLIYFSYDVKMKEKGDIPEGYSVSREKKERFSLILESASTNQTSMYLCASTGDRVSRTQYFGPGTRLLVL.

V gene TRBV12-3 or TRBV12-4 combines with J gene TRBJ1-2; D is undetermined. V was cut by 3 bases and J by 4 bases, with 6 bases left in between. There are 12 residues in the CDR3. For the CDR3, the DNA is TGTGCCAGCAGTTTTGAGGTCTATGGCTACACCTTC. This sequence encodes CASSFEVYGYTF.

The J gene is TRBJ1-5, the V gene TRBV11-3; 9 nucleotides line up with TRBD1. V dropped 2 bases and J dropped 6; count of bases not matched to a gene: 8. The V gene's germline CDR1 is SGHNT and CDR2 YENEEA. The CDR3 is made up of 16 amino acids. DNA of the CDR3: TGTGCCAGCAGCTTACCACAGGGGGCGCAGGGTCAGCCCCAGCATTTT. This translates into CASSLPQGAQGQPQHF.

This sequence joins TRBV4-2 and TRBJ2-1; 10 bases are shared with TRBD2. The CDR3 loop spans 16 amino acids. The germline V gene encodes CDR1 LGHNA and CDR2 YNFKEQ. V lost 3 bases to trimming and J lost 8 bases; unmatched junction nucleotides: 10. CDR3 in DNA: TGTGCCAGCAGCCAGCTGGCTAGCGGGAGTGGGGATGAGCAGTTCTTC. Protein sequence: CASSQLASGSGDEQFF.

The chain links TRBV19 to TRBJ2-3; D unresolved. Deletions cut 5 bases from V and 5 bases from J, with 5 bases between. Germline CDR1 LNHDA, CDR2 SQIVND (reference sequence). This CDR3 is built from 11 residues. CDR3 sequence reads: CASSSRDTQYF. In DNA, the CDR3 is TGTGCCAGTAGTTCCCGAGATACGCAGTATTTT. The variable domain in full, completed from reference TRBV19 and TRBJ2-3, reads DGGITQSPKYLFRKEGQNVTLSCEQNLNHDAMYWYRQDPGQGLRLIYYSQIVNDFQKGDIAEGYSVSREKKESFPLTVTSAQKNPTAFYLCASSSRDTQYFGPGTRLTVL.

This clone occurred once. The V call is TRBV5-1, the J call TRBJ1-2; D is possibly TRBD1 (6 bases). There are 16 residues in the CDR3. From germline, CDR1 is SGHRS and CDR2 YFSETQ. The germline V and J ends were trimmed by 5 bases and 2 bases, with 19 bases remaining between them. The CDR3 DNA reads as TGCGCCAGCAGTTCCTCCGGACAGAGGACAAACTATGGCTACACCTTC. Translation: CASSSSGQRTNYGYTF.

J is TRBJ2-3 and V is TRBV3-1 (or the pseudogene TRBV3-2), with TRBD2 identical over 9 bases. CDR1 and CDR2 (germline): LGHDT, YNNKEL (reference sequence). The CDR3 spans 14 residues. V trimming: 1 base; J trimming: 15 bases; junction bases outside the gene matches: 11. The CDR3 region is CASSQVVRRGGEYF. The CDR3 nucleotides read TGTGCCAGCAGCCAAGTAGTGAGGCGGGGGGGAGAATATTTT.

This clone occurred a few times. This sequence joins TRBV11-2 and TRBJ2-7; the D gene is possibly TRBD1 (5 bases). V lost 0 bases and J 1 base, leaving 10 bases between the germline ends. Per the germline V gene, CDR1 is SGHAT and CDR2 is FQNNGV. CDR3 length equals 15 residues. The CDR3, as DNA: TGTGCCAGCAGCTTAGATTGGGGCGGTTCCTACGAGCAGTACTTC. Translated: CASSLDWGGSYEQYF.